The source of this TCR beta chain is a study of beta chain features in type 1 diabetes. Looking at the study overall: Sorted cells from all samples, numbering 95 million to 140 million, were examined.

Germline CDR1 reads LNHNV; CDR2 reads YYDKDF (reference sequence). The CDR3 length is 14 residues. Trimming cost V 6 bases and J 7 bases, with 16 bases left between them. This clone was seen only a few times. Antigen: not known. Isolated RNA was reverse transcribed in full, so expressed TCRB transcripts were sequenced. The data were produced by immunoSEQ multiplex PCR, yet TCRdb's version contains in-frame clones alone and is incomplete. The data contain 250,000 to 300,000 clones, 7% to 9% of them seen just once; the ten biggest clones take up over 0.8%. General study points: Within each of all four CD4+ subsets, Type 1 diabetes patients had TCRB CDR3s that were moderately but significantly shorter.

Over 98% purity was reached by all sorted populations. Sequencing input: central memory CD4+ T cells from blood. V gene TRBV15 combines with J gene TRBJ2-1, with D maybe TRBD2 (6 bases). The clonotype originates from a woman under 30 in good health. CDR3 loop: CATSLGGPINEQFF. DNA for the CDR3: TGTGCCACCAGTCTAGGAGGGCCGATAAATGAGCAGTTCTTC.